What follows are 23 T cell receptor beta chains derived from one specimen sequenced in a study of identical twins. TCRdb analysed the 5' RACE reads with MiXCR anew, one entry per CDR3 protein. The table records hundreds of thousands of distinct CDR3 sequences, over 9% of them present only once. This sample was shared with a second study, whose subject was yellow fever vaccine responses in identical twins.

Source material: PBMCs. The origin of the receptors is a woman aged 18-30 years in good health.

DNA for the CDR3: TGTGCCAGAAGCTTGTCGGTACAACGCCCAGATACGCAGTATTTT. Translation: CARSLSVQRPDTQYF. The genes are TRBV5-3 and TRBJ2-3; unclear D gene. TRBV5-3 is placed among ORFs of uncertain function. This CDR3 has 15 amino acids. Trimming removed 1 base from V and 4 bases from J, with 13 bases in between.

There are a few counts of this clonotype. The J gene is TRBJ2-1, the V gene TRBV20-1; D is perhaps TRBD2 (6 bases). Germline V CDR1 and CDR2: DFQATT, SNEGSKA (reference sequence). Trimming removed 2 bases at V and 3 bases at J, with 17 bases between. This CDR3 is built from 16 residues. The CDR3 spells CSARKGGISVYNEQFF. The CDR3 nucleotides are TGCAGTGCTAGAAAGGGCGGGATCTCGGTCTACAATGAGCAGTTCTTC.

This clonotype was seen more than once but under ten times. The chain links TRBV6-2 or TRBV6-3 to TRBJ1-5; no clear D gene. CDR1 is MNHEY, CDR2 SVGEGT, per germline. The CDR3 has 18 amino acids. The ends were cut back, 2 bases at V and 0 bases at J, with 17 bases in the middle. CDR3 sequence: CASSYRVADLYSNQPQHF. The CDR3 DNA follows: TGTGCCAGCAGTTACCGGGTGGCAGATCTCTATAGCAATCAGCCCCAGCATTTT.

The rearrangement uses TRBV6-1 and TRBJ2-2; 7 bases are a match to TRBD2. CDR3 length: 16 amino acids. Trimming took 2 bases from V and 0 from J; bases not matched to a gene: 3. Germline V gene sequence: CDR1 MNHNS, CDR2 SASEGT. The CDR3 protein is CASSEIGLANTGELFF. CDR3 in DNA: TGTGCCAGCAGTGAAATCGGACTAGCGAACACCGGGGAGCTGTTTTTT.

This clonotype was counted a few times. This rearrangement joins TRBV27 to TRBJ1-2, with a tentative D call TRBD1 (5 bases). The CDR3 totals 13 residues. V lost 6 bases, J lost 4 bases, and 12 bases lay in between. Germline V CDR1 and CDR2: MNHEY, SMNVEV (reference sequence). CDR3 in amino acids: CASSPGGFYGYTF. The CDR3 DNA follows: TGTGCCAGCAGCCCTGGGGGGTTCTATGGCTACACCTTC.

This sequence joins TRBV7-9 and TRBJ2-3, with D perhaps matching TRBD2 (6 bases). Trimming took 5 bases from V and 0 from J, leaving 15 bases between them. The CDR3 extends over 16 amino acids. CDR1 and CDR2 from the germline V gene are SEHNR and FQNEAQ (reference sequence). The CDR3 loop reads CASSQLGGTSTDTQYF. CDR3 nucleotide sequence: TGTGCCAGCAGCCAACTAGGCGGGACTAGCACAGATACGCAGTATTTT.

This clonotype has at least ten counts. The chain has TRBV2 and TRBJ2-4; D ambiguous. This CDR3 comprises 12 residues. The ends were cut back, 6 bases at V and 10 bases at J, with 13 bases in the middle. Germline V gives CDR1 SNHLY, CDR2 FYNNEI. CDR3 DNA sequence: TGTGCCAGCAGGACATCGATGTCGATTCAGTACTTC. It specifies CASRTSMSIQYF. Full variable domain (rest looked up from reference TRBV2 and TRBJ2-4): EPEVTQTPSHQVTQMGQEVILRCVPISNHLYFYWYRQILGQKVEFLVSFYNNEISEKSEIFDDQFSVERPDGSNFTLKIRSTKLEDSAMYFCASRTSMSIQYFGAGTRLSVL.

This clonotype was seen a handful of times. V usage is TRBV28 and J usage is TRBJ2-7; 10 nucleotides match TRBD1. This CDR3 has 14 residues. CDR1 and CDR2 from the germline V gene are MDHEN and SYDVKM. Germline trimming cut 6 bases from V and 5 bases from J; bases unmatched to any gene: 7. Written as DNA, the CDR3 is TGTGCCAGCAGGACCCGGGACAGGGGAGACGAGCAGTACGTC. It encodes CASRTRDRGDEQYV.

The chain couples TRBV21-1 to TRBJ2-7; the D call TRBD2 from the table was never checked on the DNA. TRBV21-1 is labeled a pseudogene. The length of the CDR3 is 15 residues. CDR3 DNA: TGTGCCAGCAGCAGAAGTCCTGGCCCTACCTACGAGCAGTACGTC. Its translation is CASSRSPGPTYEQYV.

The chain combines TRBV12-3 or TRBV12-4 with TRBJ2-1; 9 bases are a match to TRBD2. CDR3 size: 14 residues. Trimming took 5 bases from V and 6 from J; bases not matched to a gene: 5. The CDR3 region has the DNA TGTGCCAGCAGTCGGGCTAGCGGGGTCAATGAGCAGTTCTTC. Its translation: CASSRASGVNEQFF.

This clonotype has a handful of counts. V is TRBV27 and J is TRBJ1-1, with D uncertain. The CDR3 extends over 14 amino acids. Germline V gene lookup returns CDR1 MNHEY and CDR2 SMNVEV (reference sequence). Between the trimmed V and J ends, which lost 4 bases and 6 bases, there was a span of 15 bases. CDR3 protein: CASSSGPIGPEAFF. CDR3 DNA: TGTGCCAGCAGTTCCGGGCCAATCGGGCCTGAAGCTTTCTTT.

This clonotype turned up a few times. The chain carries TRBV6-1 and TRBJ2-2; 10 bases match TRBD2. Germline lookup yields CDR1 MNHNS and CDR2 SASEGT. The V and J ends lost 7 bases and 1 base, in that order; junction bases with no gene match: 3. CDR3 length: 15 residues. The CDR3 coding sequence is TGTGCCAGCACAGTAGCGGGAGGGAACACCGGGGAGCTGTTTTTT. This encodes CASTVAGGNTGELFF.

The rearrangement links TRBV28 to TRBJ1-1, with D perhaps TRBD1 (6 bases). Trimming cost V 7 bases and J 10 bases, with 16 bases left between them. The CDR3 spans 12 residues. Germline V gene lookup returns CDR1 MDHEN and CDR2 SYDVKM. CDR3 amino acids: CASKEEPGAAFF. The CDR3 DNA is TGTGCCAGCAAGGAGGAACCGGGGGCAGCTTTCTTT.

This chain joins TRBV3-1 and TRBJ2-2; 12 bases fit TRBD2. Germline V gene data show CDR1 as LGHDT and CDR2 as YNNKEL (reference sequence). V was pared by 2 bases and J by 0 bases, with 7 bases of the junction left unmatched. This CDR3 region has 19 residues. The CDR3 DNA reads as TGTGCCAGCAGCCAAACCGGGACTAGCGGGCGACCGAACACCGGGGAGCTGTTTTTT. Its translation is CASSQTGTSGRPNTGELFF.

This sequence joins TRBV28 and TRBJ1-5; 7 nucleotides align to TRBD1. The germline V gene has CDR1 MDHEN and CDR2 SYDVKM. The CDR3 has 14 amino acids. V trimming: 4 bases; J trimming: 4 bases; junction bases outside the gene matches: 4. Written as DNA, the CDR3 is TGTGCCAGCAGTTATCCGGGACAGAATCAGCCCCAGCATTTT. It specifies CASSYPGQNQPQHF. Together with reference TRBV28 and TRBJ1-5, the CDR3 gives the full variable domain: DVKVTQSSRYLVKRTGEKVFLECVQDMDHENMFWYRQDPGLGLRLIYFSYDVKMKEKGDIPEGYSVSREKKERFSLILESASTNQTSMYLCASSYPGQNQPQHFGDGTRLSIL.

This clonotype came up many times. Written as DNA, the CDR3 is TGTGCCAGCAGCTCCACTGACCCTAACAATGAGCAGTTCTTC. Protein product: CASSSTDPNNEQFF. V and J are TRBV28 and TRBJ2-1; D is uncertain. The germline gives CDR1 MDHEN, CDR2 SYDVKM. The ends were cut back, 6 bases at V and 5 bases at J, with 14 bases in the middle. The CDR3 contains 14 residues.

This clonotype was seen a handful of times. The genes are TRBV28 and TRBJ2-7, with D uncertain. This CDR3 region has 14 residues. The V and J ends lost 7 bases and 5 bases respectively, with 18 bases between them. The germline gives CDR1 MDHEN, CDR2 SYDVKM. The CDR3 coding sequence is TGTGCCAGCAATCCGGTAGAGACATTAAACGAGCAGTACTTC. Residues: CASNPVETLNEQYF.

V usage is TRBV5-1 and J usage is TRBJ2-3; 15 bases align to TRBD2. Germline V gives CDR1 SGHRS, CDR2 YFSETQ. Trimming cost V 0 bases and J 3 bases; bases outside gene matches: 8. CDR3 length: 19 residues. This chain's CDR3 is CASSLAGTSGGIRTDTQYF. In DNA form, the CDR3 reads TGCGCCAGCAGCTTGGCCGGGACTAGCGGGGGGATAAGGACAGATACGCAGTATTTT.

This clonotype was detected ten times or more. The chain links TRBV5-1 to TRBJ2-1, with 7 bases lining up with TRBD2. V gave up 1 base and J gave up 8 bases; unmatched junction bases: 6. This CDR3 has 14 amino acids. CDR1 is SGHRS and CDR2 is YFSETQ in the germline V gene. The CDR3 coding sequence is TGCGCCAGCAGCTTGTCGGGGGGTAGGGATGAGCAGTTCTTC. It translates to CASSLSGGRDEQFF.

This chain uses TRBV6-5 with TRBJ1-2; possibly TRBD1 for D (6 bases). Germline lookup yields CDR1 MNHEY and CDR2 SVGAGI. There are 16 residues in the CDR3. V shed 3 bases and J shed 5 bases, with 19 bases lying between them. CDR3 DNA sequence: TGTGCCAGCAGTTATGGTGGGGGGGCGCGAAAATATGGCTACACCTTC. Residues: CASSYGGGARKYGYTF.

This clonotype has only a few counts. This CDR3 reads CASSPDHTGLSYEQYV. CDR3 bases: TGTGCCAGCAGCCCCGACCATACAGGGCTAAGCTACGAGCAGTACGTC. The genes are TRBV7-8 and TRBJ2-7; maybe TRBD1 (6 bases). The CDR3 is 16 amino acids. Trimming left V 5 bases short and J 3 bases short, with 20 bases between. Germline CDR1 reads SGHVS; CDR2 reads FQNEAQ.

The table lists this clonotype with a few counts. V gene TRBV15 combines with J gene TRBJ2-5; either TRBD1 or TRBD2 may supply D (5 bases each). The CDR3 is made up of 15 amino acids. Between the trimmed V and J ends, which lost 0 bases and 10 bases, there was a span of 18 bases. Germline V gene lookup returns CDR1 LNHNV and CDR2 YYDKDF (reference sequence). The CDR3 DNA is TGTGCCACCAGCAGAGATTTGGGACGGCTAGAGGGCCAGTACTTC. Its translation is CATSRDLGRLEGQYF.

V usage is TRBV2 and J usage is TRBJ2-3; D remains ambiguous. CDR3 length equals 13 residues. Germline V gene sequence: CDR1 SNHLY, CDR2 FYNNEI. V dropped 3 bases and J dropped 4 bases, with 8 bases sitting between them. CDR3 sequence (DNA): TGTGCCAGCAGTGACGATCCCCCAGATACGCAGTATTTT. Its protein product is CASSDDPPDTQYF.